This TCR beta chain was captured by sequencing in a study of blood T cell repertoires in COVID-19. In the study overall: COVID-19 samples, acute and convalescent, were from the United States, Italy and Spain. Nucleic acid was either cDNA or gDNA, and it came from T cells, B-cell-depleted T cells, or PBMCs.

Patients in Seattle were enrolled during active infection, then followed longitudinally. As processed by the authors: Reference gene primer amplification in the assay estimated nucleated cell counts. Clones were sequenced by immunoSEQ multiplex PCR, and TCRdb holds only the in-frame ones, with some missing. V, J and clone size reflect that table, while D and trimming were determined from the DNA. The table lists around 260,000 clones, about 85% of them singletons, with 0.87% in the top ten. The CDR3 is made up of 14 amino acids. Germline assignment: CDR1 SGHAT and CDR2 FQNNGV. Trimming pared 1 base from V and 6 bases from J, leaving 13 bases between.

The source is a human donor with COVID-19, enrolled during active disease. The donor label of this sample is uncertain. The sample was peripheral blood. The chain is built from TRBV11-2 and TRBJ2-7; unclear D gene. The CDR3 protein is CASSLVSAASEQYF. The CDR3 nucleotides read TGTGCCAGCAGCTTAGTTTCGGCGGCCAGCGAGCAGTACTTC.